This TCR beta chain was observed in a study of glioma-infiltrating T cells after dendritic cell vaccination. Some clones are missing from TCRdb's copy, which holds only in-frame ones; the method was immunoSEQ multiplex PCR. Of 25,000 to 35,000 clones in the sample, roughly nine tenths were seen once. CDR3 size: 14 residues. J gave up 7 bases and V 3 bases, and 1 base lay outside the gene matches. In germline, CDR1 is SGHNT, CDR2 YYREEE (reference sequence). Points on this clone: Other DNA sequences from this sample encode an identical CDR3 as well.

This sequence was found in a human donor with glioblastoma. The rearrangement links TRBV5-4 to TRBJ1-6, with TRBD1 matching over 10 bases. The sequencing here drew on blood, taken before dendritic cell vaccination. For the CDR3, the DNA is TGTGCCAGCAGCTCGGGACAGGGGAATTCACCCCTCCACTTT. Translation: CASSSGQGNSPLHF.